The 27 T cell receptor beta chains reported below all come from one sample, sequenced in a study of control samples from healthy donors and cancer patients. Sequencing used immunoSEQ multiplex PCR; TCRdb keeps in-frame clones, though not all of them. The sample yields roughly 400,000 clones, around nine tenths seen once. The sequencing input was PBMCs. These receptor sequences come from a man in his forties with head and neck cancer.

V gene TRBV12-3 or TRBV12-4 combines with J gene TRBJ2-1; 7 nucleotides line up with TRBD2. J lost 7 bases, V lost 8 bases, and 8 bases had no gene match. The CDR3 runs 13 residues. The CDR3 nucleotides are TGTGCCAGCGGGGGAGGGCCAGGGAATGAGCAGTTCTTC. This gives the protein CASGGGPGNEQFF.

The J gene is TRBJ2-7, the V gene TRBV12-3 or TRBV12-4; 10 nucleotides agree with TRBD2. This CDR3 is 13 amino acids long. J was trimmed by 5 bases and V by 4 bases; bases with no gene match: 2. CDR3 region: CASSSGLADEQYF. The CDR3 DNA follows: TGTGCCAGCAGTTCCGGACTAGCGGACGAGCAGTACTTC.

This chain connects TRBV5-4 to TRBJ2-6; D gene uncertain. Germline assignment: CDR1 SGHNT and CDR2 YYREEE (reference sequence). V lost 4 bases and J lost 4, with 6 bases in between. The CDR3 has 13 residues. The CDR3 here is CASSTTGANVLTF. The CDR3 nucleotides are TGTGCCAGCAGCACGACAGGGGCCAACGTCCTGACTTTC.

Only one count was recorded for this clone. CDR3 in amino acids: CAWKAGYGEQFF. CDR3 in DNA: TGTGCCTGGAAAGCGGGGTACGGTGAGCAGTTCTTC. This chain joins TRBV30 and TRBJ2-1, with TRBD2 matching over 7 bases. In germline, CDR1 is GTSNPN, CDR2 SVGIG (reference sequence). There are 12 residues in the CDR3. Trimming at V came to 4 bases and at J to 9 bases, leaving 6 bases not matched to a gene.

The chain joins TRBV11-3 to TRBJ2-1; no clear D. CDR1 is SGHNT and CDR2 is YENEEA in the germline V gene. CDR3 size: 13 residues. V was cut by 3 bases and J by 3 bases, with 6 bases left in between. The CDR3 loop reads CASSFESYNEQFF. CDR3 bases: TGTGCCAGCAGCTTTGAAAGCTACAATGAGCAGTTCTTC.

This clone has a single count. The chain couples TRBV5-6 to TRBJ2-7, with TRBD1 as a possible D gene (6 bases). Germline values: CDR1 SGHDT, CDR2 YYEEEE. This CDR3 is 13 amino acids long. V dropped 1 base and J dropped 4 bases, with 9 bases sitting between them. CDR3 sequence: CASSLQGIYEQYF. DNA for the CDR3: TGTGCCAGCAGCTTGCAGGGGATATACGAGCAGTACTTC.

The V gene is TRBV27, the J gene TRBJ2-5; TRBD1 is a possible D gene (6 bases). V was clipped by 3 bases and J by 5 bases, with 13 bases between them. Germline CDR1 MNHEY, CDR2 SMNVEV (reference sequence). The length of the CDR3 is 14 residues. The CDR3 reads CASSFEQGGETQYF. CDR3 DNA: TGTGCCAGCAGTTTTGAACAGGGCGGCGAGACCCAGTACTTC.

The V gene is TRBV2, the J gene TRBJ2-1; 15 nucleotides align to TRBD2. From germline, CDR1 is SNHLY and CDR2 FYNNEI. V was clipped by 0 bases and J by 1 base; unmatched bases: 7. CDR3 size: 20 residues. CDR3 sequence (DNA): TGTGCCAGCAGTGAAGCGCTAGGGACTAGCGGGAGGAGGTCCTACAATGAGCAGTTCTTC. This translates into CASSEALGTSGRRSYNEQFF.

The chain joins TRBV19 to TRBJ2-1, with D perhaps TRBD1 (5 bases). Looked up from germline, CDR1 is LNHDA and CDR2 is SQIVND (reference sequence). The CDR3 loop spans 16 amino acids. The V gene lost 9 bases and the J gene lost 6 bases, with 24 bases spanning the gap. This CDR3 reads CASSLSGAATVNEQFF. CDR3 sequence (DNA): TGTGCCAGCAGCCTCAGTGGGGCAGCGACTGTCAATGAGCAGTTCTTC.

CDR3 protein: CASSQVLGYGYTF. The CDR3 DNA sequence: TGTGCCAGCAGCCAAGTCCTGGGATATGGCTACACCTTC. The J gene is TRBJ1-2, the V gene TRBV3-1 (or the pseudogene TRBV3-2); D unresolved. V dropped 1 base and J dropped 5 bases, with 8 bases sitting between them. Germline CDR1 reads LGHDT; CDR2 reads YNNKEL (reference sequence). CDR3 size: 13 residues.

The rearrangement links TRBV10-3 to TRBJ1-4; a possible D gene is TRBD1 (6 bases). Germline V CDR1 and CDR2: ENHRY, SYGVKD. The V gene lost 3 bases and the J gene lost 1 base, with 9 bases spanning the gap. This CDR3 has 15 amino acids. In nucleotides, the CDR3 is TGTGCCATCAGTGAAACGACAGGAACTAATGAAAAACTGTTTTTT. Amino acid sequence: CAISETTGTNEKLFF.

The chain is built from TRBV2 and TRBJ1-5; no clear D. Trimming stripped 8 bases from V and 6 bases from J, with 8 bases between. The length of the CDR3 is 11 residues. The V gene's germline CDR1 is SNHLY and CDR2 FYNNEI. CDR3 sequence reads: CASGKGQPQHF. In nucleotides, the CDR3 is TGTGCCAGCGGTAAAGGTCAGCCCCAGCATTTT.

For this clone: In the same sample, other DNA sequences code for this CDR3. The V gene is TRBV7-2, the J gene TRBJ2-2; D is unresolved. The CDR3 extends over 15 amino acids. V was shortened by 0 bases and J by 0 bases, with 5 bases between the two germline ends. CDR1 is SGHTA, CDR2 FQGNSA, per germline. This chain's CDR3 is CASSLAGTNTGELFF. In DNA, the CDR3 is TGTGCCAGCAGCTTAGCAGGCACGAACACCGGGGAGCTGTTTTTT.

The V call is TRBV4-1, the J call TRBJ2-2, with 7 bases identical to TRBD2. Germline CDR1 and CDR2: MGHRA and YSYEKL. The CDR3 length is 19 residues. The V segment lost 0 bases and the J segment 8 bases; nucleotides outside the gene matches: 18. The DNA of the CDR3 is TGCGCCAGCAGCCAAGATCCAGGAGGGGCGGGAGCCCTTTTGGGGGAGCTGTTTTTT. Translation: CASSQDPGGAGALLGELFF.

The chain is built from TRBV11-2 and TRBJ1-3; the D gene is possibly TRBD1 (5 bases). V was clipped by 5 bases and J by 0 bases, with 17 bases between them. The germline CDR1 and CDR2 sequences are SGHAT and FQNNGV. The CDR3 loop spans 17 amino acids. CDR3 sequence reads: CASSHSRGGPSGNTIYF. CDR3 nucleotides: TGTGCCAGCAGCCATAGCCGGGGGGGTCCCTCTGGAAACACCATATATTTT.

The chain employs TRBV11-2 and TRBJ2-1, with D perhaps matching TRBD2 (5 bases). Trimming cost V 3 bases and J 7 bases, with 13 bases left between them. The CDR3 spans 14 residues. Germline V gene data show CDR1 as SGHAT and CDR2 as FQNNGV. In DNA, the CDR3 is TGTGCCAGCAGCTTCGGCTACCGGGATAATGAGCAGTTCTTC. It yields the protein CASSFGYRDNEQFF.

Written as DNA, the CDR3 is TGTGCCACCAGCAGAGGGGCGGCAGAAAAACTGTTTTTT. It specifies CATSRGAAEKLFF. The V call is TRBV15, the J call TRBJ1-4, with D unclear. From germline, CDR1 is LNHNV and CDR2 YYDKDF (reference sequence). The CDR3 covers 13 residues. V gave up 1 base and J gave up 8 bases, with 8 bases separating them. Full variable domain (remainder filled in from reference TRBV15 and TRBJ1-4): DAMVIQNPRYQVTQFGKPVTLSCSQTLNHNVMYWYQQKSSQAPKLLFHYYDKDFNNEADTPDNFQSRRPNTSFCFLDIRSPGLGDTAMYLCATSRGAAEKLFFGSGTQLSVL.

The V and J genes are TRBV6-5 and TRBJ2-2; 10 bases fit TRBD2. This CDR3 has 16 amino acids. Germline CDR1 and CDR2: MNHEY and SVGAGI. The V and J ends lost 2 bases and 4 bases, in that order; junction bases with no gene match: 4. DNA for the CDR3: TGTGCCAGCAGTTACGGTCTAGCGGGGGCCACCGGGGAGCTGTTTTTT. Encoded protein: CASSYGLAGATGELFF.

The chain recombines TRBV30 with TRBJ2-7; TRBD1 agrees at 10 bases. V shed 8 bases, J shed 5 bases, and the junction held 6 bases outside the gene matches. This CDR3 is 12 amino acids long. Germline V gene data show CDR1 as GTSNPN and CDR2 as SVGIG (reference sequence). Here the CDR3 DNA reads TGTGCCGTTGGGACAGGGGCTAACGAGCAGTACTTC. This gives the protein CAVGTGANEQYF.

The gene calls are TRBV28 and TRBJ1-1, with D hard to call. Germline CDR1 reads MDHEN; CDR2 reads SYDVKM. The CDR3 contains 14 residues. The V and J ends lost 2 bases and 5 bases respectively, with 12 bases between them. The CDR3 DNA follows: TGTGCCAGCAGTTTAGGTTGGTTTGGTACTGAAGCTTTCTTT. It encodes CASSLGWFGTEAFF.

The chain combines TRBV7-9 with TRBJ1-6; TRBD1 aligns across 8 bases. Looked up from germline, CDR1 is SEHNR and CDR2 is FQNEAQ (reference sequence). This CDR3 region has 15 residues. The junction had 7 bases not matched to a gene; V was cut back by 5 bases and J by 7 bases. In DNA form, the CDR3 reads TGTGCCAGCAGCATGGACAGGGAGGGGAATTCACCCCTCCACTTT. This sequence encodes CASSMDREGNSPLHF. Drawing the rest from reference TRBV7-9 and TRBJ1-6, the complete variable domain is DTGVSQNPRHKITKRGQNVTFRCDPISEHNRLYWYRQTLGQGPEFLTYFQNEAQLEKSRLLSDRFSAERPKGSFSTLEIQRTEQGDSAMYLCASSMDREGNSPLHFGNGTRLTVT.

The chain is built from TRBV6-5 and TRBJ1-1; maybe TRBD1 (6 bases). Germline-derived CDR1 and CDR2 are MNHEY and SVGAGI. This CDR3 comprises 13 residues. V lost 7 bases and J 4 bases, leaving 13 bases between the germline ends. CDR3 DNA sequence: TGTGCCAGCAAAAGGGGGTCGAGCACTGAAGCTTTCTTT. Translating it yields CASKRGSSTEAFF.

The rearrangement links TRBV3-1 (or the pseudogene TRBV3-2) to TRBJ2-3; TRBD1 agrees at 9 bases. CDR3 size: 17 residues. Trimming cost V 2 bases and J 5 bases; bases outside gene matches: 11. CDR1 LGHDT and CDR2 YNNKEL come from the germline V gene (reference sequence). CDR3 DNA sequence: TGTGCCAGCAGCCAATGGCCGGGACAGGGTCTGGAAGATACGCAGTATTTT. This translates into CASSQWPGQGLEDTQYF.

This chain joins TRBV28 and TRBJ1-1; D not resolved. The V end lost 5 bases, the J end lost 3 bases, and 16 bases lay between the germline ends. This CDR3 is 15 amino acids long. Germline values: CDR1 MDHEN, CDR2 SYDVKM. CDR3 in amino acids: CASSDGDGFYTEAFF. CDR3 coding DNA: TGTGCCAGCAGTGATGGCGACGGATTTTACACTGAAGCTTTCTTT.

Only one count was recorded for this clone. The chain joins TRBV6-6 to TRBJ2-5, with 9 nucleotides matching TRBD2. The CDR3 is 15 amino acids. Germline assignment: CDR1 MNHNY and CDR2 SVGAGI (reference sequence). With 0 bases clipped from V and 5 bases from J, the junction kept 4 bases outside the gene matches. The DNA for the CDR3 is TGTGCCAGCAGTTACTCAGCGGGGGGTTGGGAGACCCAGTACTTC. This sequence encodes CASSYSAGGWETQYF.

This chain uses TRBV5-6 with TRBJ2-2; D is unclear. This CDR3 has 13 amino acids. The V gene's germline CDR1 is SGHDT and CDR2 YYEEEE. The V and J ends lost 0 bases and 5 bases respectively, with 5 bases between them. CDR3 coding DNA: TGTGCCAGCAGCTTGGAACGGACCGGGGAGCTGTTTTTT. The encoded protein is CASSLERTGELFF.

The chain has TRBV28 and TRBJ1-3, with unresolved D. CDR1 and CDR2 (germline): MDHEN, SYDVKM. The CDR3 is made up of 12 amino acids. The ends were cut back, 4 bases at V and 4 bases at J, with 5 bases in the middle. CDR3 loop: CASSYPGNTIYF. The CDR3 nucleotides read TGTGCCAGCAGTTATCCCGGAAACACCATATATTTT. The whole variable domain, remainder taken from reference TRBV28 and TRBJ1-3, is DVKVTQSSRYLVKRTGEKVFLECVQDMDHENMFWYRQDPGLGLRLIYFSYDVKMKEKGDIPEGYSVSREKKERFSLILESASTNQTSMYLCASSYPGNTIYFGEGSWLTVV.